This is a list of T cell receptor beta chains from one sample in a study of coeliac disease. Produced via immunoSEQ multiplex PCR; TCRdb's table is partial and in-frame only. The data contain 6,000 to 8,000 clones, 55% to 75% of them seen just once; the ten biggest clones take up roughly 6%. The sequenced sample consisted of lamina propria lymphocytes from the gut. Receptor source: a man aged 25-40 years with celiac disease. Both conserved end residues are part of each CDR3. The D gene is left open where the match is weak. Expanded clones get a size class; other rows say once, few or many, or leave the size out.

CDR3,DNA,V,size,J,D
CASSLRASQKKFSNQPQHF,TGTGCCAGCAGCTTAAGAGCGTCCCAGAAAAAGTTTAGCAATCAGCCCCAGCATTTT,TRBV7-8,-,TRBJ1-5,-
CATCPGWNQPQHF,TGCGCCACCTGTCCAGGGTGGAATCAGCCCCAGCATTTT,TRBV10-2,-,TRBJ1-5,-
CASRKVAGKNIQYF,TGTGCCAGCAGGAAGGTGGCAGGAAAAAACATTCAGTACTTC,TRBV2,-,TRBJ2-4,-
CASSIGLHGYEQYF,TGTGCCAGCAGCATAGGACTTCATGGCTACGAGCAGTACTTC,TRBV5-4,-,TRBJ2-7,-
CAWRAGNTEAFF,TGTGCCTGGAGGGCAGGGAACACTGAAGCTTTCTTT,TRBV30,few,TRBJ1-1,-
CASSPDSNQPQHF,TGTGCCAGCAGTCCAGATAGCAATCAGCCCCAGCATTTT,TRBV2,-,TRBJ1-5,-
CASTSRGEVVETNSPLHF,TGTGCCAGTACCTCTAGGGGCGAAGTGGTTGAGACCAATTCACCCCTCCACTTT,TRBV19,-,TRBJ1-6,-
CASSVGATNEKLFF,TGTGCCAGCAGCGTAGGGGCTACTAATGAAAAACTGTTTTTT,TRBV9,-,TRBJ1-4,-
CASRVGDKNQPQHF,TGTGCCAGCAGGGTTGGGGACAAGAATCAGCCCCAGCATTTT,TRBV6-1,few,TRBJ1-5,-
CASSSPARDLSYEQYF,TGTGCCAGCAGCTCGCCGGCGCGTGACTTATCCTACGAGCAGTACTTC,TRBV7-9,-,TRBJ2-7,-
CASSTGLAEETQYF,TGTGCCAGCAGCACGGGACTAGCAGAAGAGACCCAGTACTTC,TRBV21-1,few,TRBJ2-5,-
CASSGGQGSYEQYF,TGTGCCAGCAGCGGCGGTCAGGGGAGCTACGAGCAGTACTTC,TRBV9,-,TRBJ2-7,-
CAIRVREGYNEQFF,TGTGCCATCAGAGTCCGGGAGGGGTACAATGAGCAGTTCTTC,TRBV10-3,-,TRBJ2-1,TRBD2
CASPGLVNGELFF,TGTGCCTCCCCGGGACTAGTGAACGGGGAGCTGTTTTTT,TRBV30,-,TRBJ2-2,TRBD2
CASSTGEKAFF,TGTGCCAGCAGCACAGGAGAAAAAGCTTTCTTT,TRBV2,-,TRBJ1-1,-
CASSLGSKSGETQYF,TGTGCCAGCAGCTTGGGATCGAAATCCGGGGAGACCCAGTACTTC,TRBV5-6,-,TRBJ2-5,-
CASSWSAGTEDEQYF,TGTGCCAGCAGCTGGTCCGCCGGGACAGAGGACGAGCAGTACTTC,TRBV5-4,few,TRBJ2-7,TRBD1
CASTSATRGNTGELFF,TGTGCCAGCACCTCCGCGACTAGGGGAAACACCGGGGAGCTGTTTTTT,TRBV9,-,TRBJ2-2,-
CASSQGRGDTGELFF,TGCGCCAGCAGCCAAGGGAGGGGCGACACCGGGGAGCTGTTTTTT,TRBV4-1,-,TRBJ2-2,-
CASSDGGGATDTQYF,TGTGCCAGCAGTGACGGCGGGGGGGCCACAGATACGCAGTATTTT,TRBV6-4,-,TRBJ2-3,TRBD2
CASSLDRGLAPYEQYF,TGTGCCAGCAGCTTAGACCGAGGACTAGCTCCCTACGAGCAGTACTTC,TRBV11-2,-,TRBJ2-7,TRBD2
CASSPAPGQGGNEAFF,TGTGCCAGCAGCCCCGCTCCGGGACAGGGGGGTAATGAAGCTTTCTTT,TRBV6-6,-,TRBJ1-1,TRBD1
CASSSGERQGYGYTF,TGCGCCAGCAGCTCGGGTGAGCGACAGGGTTATGGCTACACCTTC,TRBV5-1,-,TRBJ1-2,TRBD1
CASSLDYQPQHF,TGTGCCAGCAGTTTAGACTATCAGCCCCAGCATTTT,TRBV6-6,-,TRBJ1-5,-
CAWSLGNNEQFF,TGTGCCTGGAGTCTCGGGAACAATGAGCAGTTCTTC,TRBV30,-,TRBJ2-1,-
CASSLIGLAGETQYF,TGTGCCAGCAGCCTTATTGGCCTAGCTGGGGAGACCCAGTACTTC,TRBV7-3,once,TRBJ2-5,-
CASSSNQPQHF,TGTGCCAGCAGCTCGAATCAGCCCCAGCATTTT,TRBV7-6,large,TRBJ1-5,-
CASSSGGADSPLHF,TGTGCCAGCAGTTCAGGGGGCGCGGATTCACCCCTCCACTTT,TRBV6-5,-,TRBJ1-6,TRBD1
CASSSSGRPLDEQFF,TGTGCCAGCAGCTCCAGCGGGAGGCCCTTAGATGAGCAGTTCTTC,TRBV14,few,TRBJ2-1,TRBD2
CASSSGVAGGNEQFF,TGTGCCAGCAGCTCCGGGGTAGCGGGAGGGAATGAGCAGTTCTTC,TRBV7-2,-,TRBJ2-1,TRBD2
CASSTRLAGGNEQFF,TGTGCCAGCAGCACCCGACTAGCGGGGGGCAATGAGCAGTTCTTC,TRBV7-9,-,TRBJ2-1,TRBD2
CAISERERAGELFF,TGTGCCATCAGTGAGAGGGAGAGAGCCGGGGAGCTGTTTTTT,TRBV10-3,-,TRBJ2-2,-
CASSTGTCLKQFF,TGTGCCAGCAGTACCGGGACTTGCTTAAAGCAGTTCTTC,TRBV6-5,few,TRBJ2-1,-
CASSSQGTSGSHNEQFF,TGTGCCAGCAGCTCACAGGGGACTAGCGGGAGTCACAATGAGCAGTTCTTC,TRBV7-3,-,TRBJ2-1,TRBD2
CAWSTGLAGGQETQYF,TGTGCCTGGAGTACGGGCCTAGCGGGGGGACAAGAGACCCAGTACTTC,TRBV30,-,TRBJ2-5,TRBD2
CASSQTPTGWSTKAFF,TGTGCCAGCAGCCAGACCCCGACAGGGTGGAGTACTAAAGCTTTCTTT,TRBV7-3,few,TRBJ1-1,TRBD1
CASSLSGSDWTNEQFF,TGCGCCAGCAGCTTGTCTGGTAGCGACTGGACCAATGAGCAGTTCTTC,TRBV5-1,-,TRBJ2-1,-
CASVEGSSYNEQFF,TGTGCCAGCGTTGAAGGGAGCTCCTACAATGAGCAGTTCTTC,TRBV6-1,few,TRBJ2-1,-
CASSYSGRNQPQHF,TGTGCCAGCAGTTACTCGGGCAGAAATCAGCCCCAGCATTTT,TRBV6-5,-,TRBJ1-5,-
CATGTAGANVLTF,TGTGCCACAGGGACAGCCGGGGCCAACGTCCTGACTTTC,TRBV6-5,-,TRBJ2-6,TRBD1
CASSLHEIFEQFF,TGTGCCAGCAGCTTACACGAGATTTTTGAGCAGTTCTTC,TRBV13,-,TRBJ2-1,-
CASSSPGRAEQYF,TGTGCCAGCAGCTCTCCTGGGAGGGCCGAGCAGTACTTC,TRBV9,few,TRBJ2-7,TRBD2
CASSSSSSETQYF,TGCGCCAGCAGCTCCTCTAGCTCGGAGACCCAGTACTTC,TRBV5-1,few,TRBJ2-5,-
CASSVGTSGSQETQYF,TGTGCCAGCAGCGTAGGGACTAGCGGGAGCCAAGAGACCCAGTACTTC,TRBV9,few,TRBJ2-5,TRBD2
CASSQPWGDRVSNEQFF,TGTGCCAGCAGCCAGCCTTGGGGGGACAGGGTGTCCAATGAGCAGTTCTTC,TRBV14,-,TRBJ2-1,TRBD1
CASSYSITGNQPQHF,TGTGCCAGCAGTTACTCGATCACGGGCAATCAGCCCCAGCATTTT,TRBV6-5,-,TRBJ1-5,-
CASSFGETQYF,TGCGCCAGCAGCTTCGGGGAGACCCAGTACTTC,TRBV5-1,-,TRBJ2-5,-
CASSPQQGVNEKLFF,TGTGCCAGTAGTCCTCAACAGGGTGTAAATGAAAAACTGTTTTTT,TRBV19,-,TRBJ1-4,-